A selection of T cell receptor beta chains follows, all from one sample in a study of response to subunit inactivated influenza vaccine. TCRdb fed the RT-PCR reads into MiXCR, producing one record per CDR3 protein. Here the sample spans a few hundred thousand distinct CDR3 sequences, approximately 23% being singletons. Here the sequenced sample was PBMCs from blood, taken about 20 months after vaccination. Receptors were obtained from a man aged 50-75 years who received an inactivated influenza vaccine. Each CDR3 is given with its conserved first and last residue. The order of the fields is V gene, J gene, clone size, D gene, CDR3 protein, CDR3 DNA. D genes are given only for firm matches. Size is stated for part of the rows, as once, few or many counts, or as a class when the clone is expanded.

TRBV20-1	TRBJ2-3	.	TRBD2	CSARDPSGGTDTQYF	TGCAGTGCTAGAGATCCTAGCGGGGGAACAGATACGCAGTATTTT
TRBV27	TRBJ2-7	.	TRBD1	CASSLATGANEQYF	TGTGCCAGCAGTTTGGCGACAGGGGCCAACGAGCAGTACTTC
TRBV6-5	TRBJ2-7	few	.	CASSTGYNEQYF	TGTGCCAGCAGTACAGGGTACAACGAGCAGTACTTC
TRBV5-1	TRBJ1-2	many	.	CASRRDRNYGYTF	TGCGCCAGCAGAAGGGACCGTAACTATGGCTACACCTTC
TRBV11-2	TRBJ1-3	many	.	CASSLTGNTIYF	TGTGCCAGCAGCTTAACCGGAAACACCATATATTTT
TRBV25-1	TRBJ2-3	.	.	CASSRFTPPGGTDTQYF	TGTGCCAGCAGTCGATTTACCCCGCCGGGGGGCACAGATACGCAGTATTTT
TRBV20-1	TRBJ2-7	many	TRBD2	CSARSGGAYEQYF	TGCAGTGCTAGATCCGGGGGGGCTTACGAGCAGTACTTC
TRBV10-2	TRBJ1-4	.	TRBD1	CASSDPGGKANEKLFF	TGCGCCAGCAGCGATCCAGGGGGCAAAGCTAATGAAAAACTGTTTTTT
TRBV7-2	TRBJ1-1	.	.	CASSLVAPWGGGGMGTEAFF	TGTGCCAGCAGCTTAGTCGCCCCGTGGGGGGGTGGAGGTATGGGCACTGAAGCTTTCTTT
TRBV6-2/TRBV6-3	TRBJ2-3	.	TRBD1	CASSYGGQGATDTQYF	TGTGCCAGCAGTTATGGGGGACAGGGGGCCACAGATACGCAGTATTTT
TRBV19	TRBJ2-3	.	TRBD2	CASKTASGSTDTQYF	TGTGCCAGTAAAACGGCTAGCGGAAGCACAGATACGCAGTATTTT
TRBV6-2/TRBV6-3	TRBJ1-2	many	.	CASTLSEFNGYTF	TGTGCCAGCACCCTCTCGGAGTTCAATGGCTACACCTTC
TRBV24-1	TRBJ1-2	few	.	CATSEPDRLHSYGYTF	TGTGCCACCAGTGAACCCGACAGGCTACACTCCTATGGCTACACCTTC
TRBV10-3	TRBJ1-5	many	.	CAISESLGYQPQHF	TGTGCCATCAGTGAGTCGTTGGGGTACCAGCCCCAGCATTTT
TRBV10-3	TRBJ2-1	.	.	CAISEAQVGSEQFF	TGTGCCATCAGTGAGGCTCAAGTTGGATCCGAGCAGTTCTTC
TRBV2	TRBJ1-2	.	TRBD1	CASGDRFYGYTF	TGTGCCAGCGGGGACAGGTTCTATGGCTACACCTTC
TRBV14	TRBJ2-7	few	TRBD2	CASSQELAATYEQYF	TGTGCCAGCAGCCAAGAACTAGCGGCCACCTACGAGCAGTACTTC
TRBV9	TRBJ2-5	.	TRBD2	CASTRLAGGRETQYF	TGTGCCAGCACACGACTAGCGGGAGGTCGAGAGACCCAGTACTTC
TRBV29-1	TRBJ1-2	few	TRBD1	CSVAFGTVAGGYTF	TGCAGCGTTGCCTTTGGGACAGTCGCGGGAGGCTACACCTTC
TRBV12-3/TRBV12-4	TRBJ1-4	many	.	CASSLVGNEKLFF	TGTGCCAGCAGTTTAGTGGGAAATGAAAAACTGTTTTTT
TRBV19	TRBJ2-7	.	.	CASSIGGPNEQYF	TGTGCCAGTAGTATTGGCGGCCCAAACGAGCAGTACTTC
TRBV9	TRBJ1-5	.	TRBD1	CASSVRGDRVNQPQHF	TGTGCCAGCAGCGTACGGGGGGACAGGGTCAATCAGCCCCAGCATTTT
TRBV5-1	TRBJ1-1	.	.	CASSLEVGTGTEAFF	TGCGCCAGCAGCTTGGAGGTGGGGACGGGGACTGAAGCTTTCTTT
TRBV9	TRBJ1-1	many	.	CASSGSLTEAFF	TGTGCCAGCAGCGGGAGTCTCACTGAAGCTTTCTTT
TRBV5-1	TRBJ1-4	few	TRBD1	CASSLGAGGNEKLFF	TGCGCCAGCAGCTTGGGAGCAGGGGGGAATGAAAAACTGTTTTTT
TRBV5-6	TRBJ2-7	.	.	CASSLGVSSYEQYF	TGTGCCAGCAGCTTGGGTGTCTCCTCCTACGAGCAGTACTTC